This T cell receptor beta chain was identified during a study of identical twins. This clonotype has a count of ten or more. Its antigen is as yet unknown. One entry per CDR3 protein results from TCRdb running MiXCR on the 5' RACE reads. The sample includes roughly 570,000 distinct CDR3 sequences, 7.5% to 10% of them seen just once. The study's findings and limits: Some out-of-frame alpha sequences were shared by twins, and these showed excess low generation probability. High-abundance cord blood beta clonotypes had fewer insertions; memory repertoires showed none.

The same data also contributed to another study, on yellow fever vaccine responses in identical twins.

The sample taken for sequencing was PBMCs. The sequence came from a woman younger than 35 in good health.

CDR3 sequence (DNA): TGTGCCAGCAGCGTAGGAGGAACAGCCTATGGCTACACCTTC. Translation gives CASSVGGTAYGYTF. The rearrangement links TRBV9 to TRBJ1-2; unclear D gene. From germline, CDR1 is SGDLS and CDR2 YYNGEE. V was pared by 0 bases and J by 4 bases, with 10 bases between. This CDR3 region has 14 residues.